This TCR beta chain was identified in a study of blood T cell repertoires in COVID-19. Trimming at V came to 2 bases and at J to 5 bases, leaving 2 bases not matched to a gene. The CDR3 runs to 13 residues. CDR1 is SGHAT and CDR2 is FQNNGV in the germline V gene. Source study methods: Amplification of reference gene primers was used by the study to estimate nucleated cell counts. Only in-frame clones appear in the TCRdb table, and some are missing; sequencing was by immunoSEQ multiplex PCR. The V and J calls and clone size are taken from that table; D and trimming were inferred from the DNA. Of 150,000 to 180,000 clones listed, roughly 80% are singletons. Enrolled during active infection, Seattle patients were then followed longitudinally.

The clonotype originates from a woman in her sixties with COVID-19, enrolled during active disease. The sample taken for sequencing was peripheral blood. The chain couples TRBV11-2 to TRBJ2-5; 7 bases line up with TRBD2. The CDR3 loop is CASSLPSGETQYF. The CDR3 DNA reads TGTGCCAGCAGCTTACCTAGCGGCGAGACCCAGTACTTC.